This section outlines one T cell receptor beta chain sequence together with its context. Its antigen is not known. CDR3 length: 16 residues. CDR1 is SGHRS and CDR2 is YFSETQ in the germline V gene. V lost 7 bases, J lost 1 base, and 13 bases stayed unmatched. The data were produced by immunoSEQ multiplex PCR, yet TCRdb's version contains in-frame clones alone and is incomplete. The profile shows some 96,000 clones, over 75% of them singletons. This entry comes from a study of identifying expanded T cells in peripheral blood. Findings and caveats of the study: Over approximately two and four weeks, about 15 and 19 clones changed, versus approximately 1.1 between replicates.

The rearrangement uses TRBV5-1 and TRBJ1-1; 7 nucleotides align to TRBD1. Specimen: blood. The sequence came from a person between 18 and 75 years old in good health. The CDR3 DNA is TGCGCCAGCCACCCCAGGGGGGCACAGTCGAACACTGAAGCTTTCTTT. As protein: CASHPRGAQSNTEAFF.